The 29 T cell receptor beta chains below come from one sample, sequenced in a study of blood T cell repertoires in COVID-19. Method: immunoSEQ multiplex PCR; TCRdb's copy keeps in-frame clones and lacks some. The sample records over 250,000 clones, 85% being singletons. The material sequenced was peripheral blood. The receptor source for this set is a man aged 50 to 60 with active or convalescent COVID-19.

The chain employs TRBV27 and TRBJ1-2; D is unclear. The germline gives CDR1 MNHEY, CDR2 SMNVEV (reference sequence). The germline V and J ends were trimmed by 8 bases and 3 bases, with 16 bases remaining between them. The CDR3 sequence is 14 residues long. The CDR3 bases are TGTGCCAGCCGGGGTGTTATTACGGACTATGGCTACACCTTC. This codes for CASRGVITDYGYTF.

The chain carries TRBV4-1 and TRBJ2-7; 8 nucleotides match TRBD2. V lost 1 base to trimming and J lost 3 bases; unmatched junction nucleotides: 8. The CDR3 has 16 residues. Germline-derived CDR1 and CDR2 are MGHRA and YSYEKL. CDR3 DNA: TGCGCCAGCAGCCAAGGATGGGGGCTAGCGGGCTACGAGCAGTACTTC. Translation: CASSQGWGLAGYEQYF.

The gene calls are TRBV7-2 and TRBJ1-2; 7 nucleotides align to TRBD1. Unmatched junction bases numbered 3, after V lost 1 base and J lost 4 bases. Germline loops: CDR1 SGHTA, CDR2 FQGNSA. The CDR3 totals 14 residues. The CDR3 is CASSLGQGVYGYTF. The CDR3 DNA follows: TGTGCCAGCAGCTTAGGGCAGGGGGTCTATGGCTACACCTTC.

The chain joins TRBV5-6 to TRBJ2-7; 7 positions agree with TRBD1. Germline V gene data show CDR1 as SGHDT and CDR2 as YYEEEE. The CDR3 covers 17 residues. V shed 0 bases and J 4 bases; nucleotides not matched to a gene: 13. The CDR3 nucleotides are TGTGCCAGCAGCTTGGCAGGGATGGACAGGTTAGAATACGAGCAGTACTTC. Protein: CASSLAGMDRLEYEQYF.

The chain is built from TRBV5-1 and TRBJ1-3, with no clear D. There are 15 residues in the CDR3. The germline gives CDR1 SGHRS, CDR2 YFSETQ. V was cut by 0 bases and J by 2 bases, with 9 bases left in between. CDR3 DNA: TGCGCCAGCAGCTTGGACGGGATAACTGGAAACACCATATATTTT. Residues: CASSLDGITGNTIYF. Full variable domain (remainder filled in from reference TRBV5-1 and TRBJ1-3): KAGVTQTPRYLIKTRGQQVTLSCSPISGHRSVSWYQQTPGQGLQFLFEYFSETQRNKGNFPGRFSGRQFSNSRSEMNVSTLELGDSALYLCASSLDGITGNTIYFGEGSWLTVV.

This clone was seen only a few times. The chain couples TRBV2 to TRBJ2-1, with 13 bases fitting TRBD2. Per germline, CDR1 SNHLY and CDR2 FYNNEI. The junction had 14 bases not matched to a gene; V was cut back by 10 bases and J by 5 bases. The CDR3 is 17 amino acids. In DNA, the CDR3 is TGTGCCACTTGGACTAGCGGGGGCCCTTCGGTAAACAATGAGCAGTTCTTC. Translated, it gives CATWTSGGPSVNNEQFF.

This rearrangement joins TRBV6-1 to TRBJ1-2; D call uncertain. The germline V and J ends were trimmed by 0 bases and 4 bases, with 12 bases remaining between them. This CDR3 contains 15 residues. CDR1 and CDR2 from the germline V gene are MNHNS and SASEGT. The CDR3 DNA sequence: TGTGCCAGCAGTGAAGCGTTGCGGCGTCCCTATGGCTACACCTTC. Its translation is CASSEALRRPYGYTF.

The chain links TRBV6-5 to TRBJ2-2, with 10 bases matching TRBD2. The CDR3 has 16 amino acids. In germline, CDR1 is MNHEY, CDR2 SVGAGI. The V segment lost 1 base and the J segment 4 bases; nucleotides outside the gene matches: 3. CDR3 sequence reads: CASSYFASGSTGELFF. For the CDR3, the DNA is TGTGCCAGCAGTTACTTTGCTAGCGGGAGCACCGGGGAGCTGTTTTTT.

J is TRBJ2-1 and V is TRBV19; TRBD2 matches 10 bases. Trimming took 5 bases from V and 15 from J; bases not matched to a gene: 13. This CDR3 has 14 amino acids. Looked up from germline, CDR1 is LNHDA and CDR2 is SQIVND (reference sequence). This CDR3 is CASSSPTSGAPPFF. The DNA of the CDR3 is TGTGCCAGTAGTTCTCCCACTAGCGGGGCTCCCCCGTTCTTC.

This clone was observed a few times. The chain employs TRBV6-1 and TRBJ1-3; perhaps TRBD1 as D (6 bases). The length of the CDR3 is 16 residues. The V end lost 0 bases, the J end lost 2 bases, and 11 bases lay between the germline ends. In germline, CDR1 is MNHNS, CDR2 SASEGT. The CDR3 DNA follows: TGTGCCAGCAGTGAAGCGAAGCCAGGGGCTGGAAACACCATATATTTT. Protein sequence: CASSEAKPGAGNTIYF.

This chain joins TRBV2 and TRBJ2-2; TRBD1 matches 8 bases. The CDR3 has 16 residues. The junction had 7 bases not matched to a gene; V was cut back by 6 bases and J by 1 base. Germline CDR1 SNHLY, CDR2 FYNNEI. DNA of the CDR3: TGTGCCAGCAGCGCGACAGGGGAGGTGAACACCGGGGAGCTGTTTTTT. It encodes CASSATGEVNTGELFF.

This chain uses TRBV9 with TRBJ2-2, with a possible D match to TRBD2 (5 bases). V lost 0 bases and J 4 bases, leaving 16 bases between the germline ends. Per the germline V gene, CDR1 is SGDLS and CDR2 is YYNGEE. The CDR3 spans 17 residues. CDR3 sequence reads: CASSVDASPRGTGELFF. The CDR3 DNA follows: TGTGCCAGCAGCGTAGACGCTAGCCCCCGAGGCACCGGGGAGCTGTTTTTT. The full variable domain, rest sourced from reference TRBV9 and TRBJ2-2, is DSGVTQTPKHLITATGQRVTLRCSPRSGDLSVYWYQQSLDQGLQFLIQYYNGEERAKGNILERFSAQQFPDLHSELNLSSLELGDSALYFCASSVDASPRGTGELFFGEGSRLTVL.

The sample holds one count of this clone. V gene TRBV5-1 combines with J gene TRBJ2-2, with 7 bases fitting TRBD1. Germline V CDR1 and CDR2: SGHRS, YFSETQ. V dropped 4 bases and J dropped 2; count of bases not matched to a gene: 8. The length of the CDR3 is 16 residues. CDR3 region: CASSTETGTNTGELFF. In DNA form, the CDR3 reads TGCGCCAGCAGCACAGAGACAGGGACAAACACCGGGGAGCTGTTTTTT.

The rearrangement joins TRBV19 to TRBJ2-7, with 10 nucleotides matching TRBD1. There are 14 residues in the CDR3. The V gene's germline CDR1 is LNHDA and CDR2 SQIVND (reference sequence). Trimming removed 7 bases from V and 5 bases from J; junction bases left unmatched: 8. In nucleotides, the CDR3 is TGTGCCAGTACTCGGACAGGGGGTAACCACGAGCAGTACTTC. It translates to CASTRTGGNHEQYF.

The genes are TRBV7-9 and TRBJ1-1; 7 positions agree with TRBD1. Germline V gene data show CDR1 as SEHNR and CDR2 as FQNEAQ (reference sequence). The CDR3 extends over 15 amino acids. V shed 4 bases and J 6 bases; nucleotides not matched to a gene: 11. The CDR3 spells CASSYGTAGRAEAFF. DNA for the CDR3: TGTGCCAGCAGCTACGGGACAGCCGGTCGGGCTGAAGCTTTCTTT.

CDR3 bases: TGTGCCAGCAGCCACAGGGACACCCGAAACACCATATATTTT. The encoded protein is CASSHRDTRNTIYF. V and J are TRBV7-2 and TRBJ1-3, with D maybe TRBD1 (6 bases). This CDR3 spans 14 amino acids. Germline-derived CDR1 and CDR2 are SGHTA and FQGNSA. V dropped 5 bases and J dropped 5 bases, with 13 bases sitting between them.

The rearrangement joins TRBV10-1 to TRBJ2-1, with TRBD2 identical over 8 bases. The V gene's germline CDR1 is WNHNN and CDR2 SYGVQD (reference sequence). J lost 5 bases, V lost 8 bases, and 14 bases had no gene match. This CDR3 is built from 16 residues. In DNA, the CDR3 is TGCGCCAGCGCCAAAGGGGGAGCGGGAGCCAACAATGAGCAGTTCTTC. The encoded protein is CASAKGGAGANNEQFF.

V gene TRBV27 combines with J gene TRBJ1-4; a possible D gene is TRBD1 (5 bases). V was clipped by 9 bases and J by 6 bases, with 11 bases between them. The V gene's germline CDR1 is MNHEY and CDR2 SMNVEV (reference sequence). The CDR3 spans 12 residues. CDR3 coding DNA: TGTGCCAGTTCAGGGTTCGATGAAAAACTGTTTTTT. As protein: CASSGFDEKLFF. Full variable domain (outside the CDR3, taken from reference TRBV27 and TRBJ1-4): EAQVTQNPRYLITVTGKKLTVTCSQNMNHEYMSWYRQDPGLGLRQIYYSMNVEVTDKGDVPEGYKVSRKEKRNFPLILESPSPNQTSLYFCASSGFDEKLFFGSGTQLSVL.

The J gene is TRBJ1-2, the V gene TRBV30; D is ambiguous. Germline assignment: CDR1 GTSNPN and CDR2 SVGIG (reference sequence). This CDR3 comprises 15 residues. Trimming cost V 0 bases and J 8 bases, with 19 bases left between them. The CDR3 here is CAWSVQWVSFGGYTF. CDR3 nucleotide sequence: TGTGCCTGGAGTGTCCAATGGGTGTCGTTCGGGGGCTACACCTTC.

The rearrangement links TRBV28 to TRBJ2-7; TRBD1 aligns across 11 bases. The CDR3 runs 16 residues. V shed 7 bases, J shed 3 bases, and the junction held 11 bases outside the gene matches. The germline V gene encodes CDR1 MDHEN and CDR2 SYDVKM. The CDR3 sequence: CASTSPGDRGYYEQYF. The CDR3 DNA follows: TGTGCCAGCACCTCCCCGGGGGACAGGGGGTACTACGAGCAGTACTTC. Combining the CDR3 with reference TRBV28 and TRBJ2-7 gives the whole variable domain DVKVTQSSRYLVKRTGEKVFLECVQDMDHENMFWYRQDPGLGLRLIYFSYDVKMKEKGDIPEGYSVSREKKERFSLILESASTNQTSMYLCASTSPGDRGYYEQYFGPGTRLTVT.

This clone was seen more than once but under ten times. DNA for the CDR3: TGTGCCAGCAGCCCGGACAGGGGGAACGGCTACACCTTC. Encoded protein: CASSPDRGNGYTF. The chain combines TRBV12-3 or TRBV12-4 with TRBJ1-2, with TRBD1 matching 10 bases. V gave up 6 bases and J gave up 8 bases; unmatched junction bases: 6. This CDR3 is built from 13 residues.

The chain links TRBV5-1 to TRBJ2-2; TRBD2 matches 8 bases. The length of the CDR3 is 16 residues. Germline CDR1 is SGHRS and CDR2 is YFSETQ. Unmatched junction bases numbered 11, after V lost 5 bases and J lost 5 bases. CDR3 sequence (DNA): TGCGCCAGCAGAACTACTAGCGGACGGAGGACCGGGGAGCTGTTTTTT. Translated, it gives CASRTTSGRRTGELFF.

This clone was seen more than once but under ten times. For the CDR3, the DNA is TGTGCCAGCAGCTTGGCAGAGGCAACTAATGAAAAACTGTTTTTT. Residues: CASSLAEATNEKLFF. The chain combines TRBV5-6 with TRBJ1-4; the D is unclear. The V end lost 0 bases, the J end lost 0 bases, and 6 bases lay between the germline ends. The CDR3 spans 15 residues. Germline CDR1 is SGHDT and CDR2 is YYEEEE. The full variable domain, in which reference TRBV5-6 and TRBJ1-4 provide the parts outside the CDR3, is DAGVTQSPTHLIKTRGQQVTLRCSPKSGHDTVSWYQQALGQGPQFIFQYYEEEERQRGNFPDRFSGHQFPNYSSELNVNALLLGDSALYLCASSLAEATNEKLFFGSGTQLSVL.

The chain's CDR3 is CASSPAGNSNQPQHF. CDR3 coding DNA: TGTGCCAGCAGTCCCGCGGGGAATAGCAATCAGCCCCAGCATTTT. This chain joins TRBV6-5 and TRBJ1-5; no clear D gene. The germline V gene encodes CDR1 MNHEY and CDR2 SVGAGI. The CDR3 is made up of 15 amino acids. Trimming left V 5 bases short and J 0 bases short, with 11 bases between.

Notes on this clone: One junction end disagrees with the germline gene, perhaps due to a read error. This CDR3 is CASSTGLAGDTQYF. CDR3 sequence (DNA): TGTGCTAGCAGCACCGGACTAGCGGGAGATACGCAGTATTTT. The chain joins TRBV7-7 to TRBJ2-3; 11 bases fit TRBD2. CDR3 length: 14 residues. Germline assignment: CDR1 SSHAT and CDR2 FNYEAQ (reference sequence).

This clone was found once. The chain has TRBV18 and TRBJ2-3; TRBD2 aligns across 9 bases. Trimming cost V 2 bases and J 4 bases; bases outside gene matches: 10. CDR1 is KGHSH and CDR2 is LQKENI in the germline V gene. The CDR3 runs 17 residues. The CDR3 sequence is CASSPGRGRAPADTQYF. The CDR3 region has the DNA TGTGCCAGCTCACCAGGGCGCGGGAGGGCCCCGGCAGATACGCAGTATTTT.

This rearrangement joins TRBV25-1 to TRBJ2-1; 11 bases map to TRBD2. Germline V gene data show CDR1 as MGHDK and CDR2 as SYGVNS. The CDR3 consists of 17 residues. After removal of 3 bases from V and 4 bases from J, the junction contained 8 bases not matched to a gene. The CDR3 loop is CASSDQNSGRVYNEQFF. The DNA for the CDR3 is TGTGCCAGCAGTGACCAAAATAGCGGGAGGGTATACAATGAGCAGTTCTTC.

The chain links TRBV18 to TRBJ1-4, with D possibly matching TRBD1 (6 bases). CDR3 size: 15 residues. Germline assignment: CDR1 KGHSH and CDR2 LQKENI. Trimming pared 6 bases from V and 8 bases from J, leaving 19 bases between. CDR3 amino acids: CASSPGRNRAEKLFF. The CDR3, as DNA: TGTGCCAGCTCCCCGGGGCGTAACAGGGCAGAAAAACTGTTTTTT.

The chain has TRBV5-1 and TRBJ2-6, with D possibly TRBD2 on 5 matching bases. Trimming left V 1 base short and J 2 bases short, with 10 bases between. The CDR3 sequence is 16 residues long. Germline V CDR1 and CDR2: SGHRS, YFSETQ. The CDR3 spells CASSLTGNAGANVLTF. DNA for the CDR3: TGCGCCAGCAGCTTGACGGGAAACGCTGGGGCCAACGTCCTGACTTTC.